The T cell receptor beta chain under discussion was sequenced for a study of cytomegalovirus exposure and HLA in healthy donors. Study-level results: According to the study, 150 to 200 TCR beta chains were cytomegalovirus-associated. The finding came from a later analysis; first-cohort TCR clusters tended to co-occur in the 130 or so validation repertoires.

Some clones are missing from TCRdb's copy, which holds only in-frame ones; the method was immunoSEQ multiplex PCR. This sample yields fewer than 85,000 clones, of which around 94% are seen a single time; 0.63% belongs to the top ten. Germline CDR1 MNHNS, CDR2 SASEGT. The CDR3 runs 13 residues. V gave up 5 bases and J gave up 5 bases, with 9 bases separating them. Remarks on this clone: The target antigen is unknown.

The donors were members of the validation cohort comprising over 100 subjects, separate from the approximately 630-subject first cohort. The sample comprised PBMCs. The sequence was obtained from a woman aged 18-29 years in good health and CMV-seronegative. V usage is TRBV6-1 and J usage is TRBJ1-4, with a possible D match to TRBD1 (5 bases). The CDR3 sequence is CASSSGRNEKLFF. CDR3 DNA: TGTGCCAGCAGTTCAGGGCGGAATGAAAAACTGTTTTTT.